This T cell receptor (beta chain) was captured by sequencing in a study of blood T cell repertoires in COVID-19. The CDR3 is made up of 15 amino acids. CDR1 SGHAT and CDR2 FQDESV come from the germline V gene (reference sequence). The ends were cut back, 5 bases at V and 3 bases at J, with 17 bases in the middle. The method was immunoSEQ multiplex PCR; TCRdb's version includes in-frame clones alone and lacks a portion of them. The sample consists of roughly 250,000 clones, roughly 88% of them appearing once. The origin of this receptor is a woman aged 40 to 50 who had recovered from COVID-19. The rearrangement joins TRBV11-1 to TRBJ2-7; TRBD2 might be the D (5 bases). The material sequenced was peripheral blood. CDR3 DNA sequence: TGTGCCAGCAGCCTCTTTGGCGGGTCCTACTACGAGCAGTACTTC. It translates to CASSLFGGSYYEQYF.